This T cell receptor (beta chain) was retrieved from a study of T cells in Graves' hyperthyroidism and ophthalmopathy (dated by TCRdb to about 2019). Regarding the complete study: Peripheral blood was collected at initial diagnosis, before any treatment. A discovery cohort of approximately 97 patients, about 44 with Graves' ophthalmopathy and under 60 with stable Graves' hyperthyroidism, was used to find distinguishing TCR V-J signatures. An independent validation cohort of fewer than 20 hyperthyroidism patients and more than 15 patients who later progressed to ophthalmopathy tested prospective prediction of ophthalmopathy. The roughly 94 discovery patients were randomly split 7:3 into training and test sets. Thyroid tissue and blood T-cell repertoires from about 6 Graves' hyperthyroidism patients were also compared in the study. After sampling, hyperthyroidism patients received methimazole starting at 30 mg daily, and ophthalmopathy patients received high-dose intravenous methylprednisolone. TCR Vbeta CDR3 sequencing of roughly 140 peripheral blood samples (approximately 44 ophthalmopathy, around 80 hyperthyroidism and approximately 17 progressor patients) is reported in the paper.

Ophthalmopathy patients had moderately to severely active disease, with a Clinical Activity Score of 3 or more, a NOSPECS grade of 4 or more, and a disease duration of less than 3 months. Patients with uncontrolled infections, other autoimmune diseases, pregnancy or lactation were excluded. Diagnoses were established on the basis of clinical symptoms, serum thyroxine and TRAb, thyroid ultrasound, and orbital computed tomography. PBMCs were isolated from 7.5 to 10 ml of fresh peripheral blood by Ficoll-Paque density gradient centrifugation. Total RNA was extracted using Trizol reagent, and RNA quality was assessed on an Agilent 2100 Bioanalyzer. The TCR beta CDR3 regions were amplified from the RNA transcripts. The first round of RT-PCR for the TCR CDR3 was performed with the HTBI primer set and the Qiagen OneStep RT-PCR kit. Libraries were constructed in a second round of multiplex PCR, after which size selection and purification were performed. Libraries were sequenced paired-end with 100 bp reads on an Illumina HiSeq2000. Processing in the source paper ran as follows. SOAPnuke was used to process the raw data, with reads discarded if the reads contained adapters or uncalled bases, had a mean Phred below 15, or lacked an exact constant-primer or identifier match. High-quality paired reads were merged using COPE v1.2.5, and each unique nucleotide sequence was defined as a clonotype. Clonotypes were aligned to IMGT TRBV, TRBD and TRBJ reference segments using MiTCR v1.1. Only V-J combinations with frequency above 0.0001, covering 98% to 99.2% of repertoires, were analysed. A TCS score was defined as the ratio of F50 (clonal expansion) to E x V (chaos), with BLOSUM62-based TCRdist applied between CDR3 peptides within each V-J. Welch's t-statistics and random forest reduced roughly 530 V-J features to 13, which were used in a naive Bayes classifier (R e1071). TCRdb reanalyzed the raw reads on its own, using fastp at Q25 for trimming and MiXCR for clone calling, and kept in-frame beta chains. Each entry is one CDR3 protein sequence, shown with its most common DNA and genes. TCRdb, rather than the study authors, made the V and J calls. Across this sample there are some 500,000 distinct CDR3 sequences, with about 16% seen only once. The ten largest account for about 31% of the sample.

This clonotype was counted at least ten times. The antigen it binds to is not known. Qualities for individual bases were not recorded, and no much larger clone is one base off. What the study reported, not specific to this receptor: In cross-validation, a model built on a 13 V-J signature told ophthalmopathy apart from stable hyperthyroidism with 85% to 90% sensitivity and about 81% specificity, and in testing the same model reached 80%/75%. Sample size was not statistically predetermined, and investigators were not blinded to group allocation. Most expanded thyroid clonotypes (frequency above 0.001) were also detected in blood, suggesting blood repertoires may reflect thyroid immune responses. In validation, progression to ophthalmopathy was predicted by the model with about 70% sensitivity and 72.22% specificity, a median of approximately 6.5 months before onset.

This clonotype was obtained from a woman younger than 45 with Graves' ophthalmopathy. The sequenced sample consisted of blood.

The CDR3 protein is CASSLWDGLSYEQYF. The nucleotide sequence reads as follows: TGTGCCAGCAGCCTATGGGACGGACTCTCCTACGAGCAGTACTTC. The chain is encoded by TRBV7-2 joined to TRBJ2-7, with the D segment possibly TRBD1 or TRBD2, each aligning over 5 bases. Inclusive of the bounding cysteine and phenylalanine, the CDR3 is 15 residues long. Kept here is only the CDR3 DNA, which spans 45 bases and is read in frame from base 1. For CDR1 and CDR2, the germline V gene lists SGHTA and FQGNSA. Trimming removed 5 bases from V and 0 bases from J, leaving 14 bases between the germline ends.